The 4 T cell receptor beta chains below come from one sample, sequenced in a study of blood T cell repertoires in COVID-19. Libraries were prepared by immunoSEQ multiplex PCR; TCRdb keeps only in-frame clonotypes and omits some of them. Of fewer than 200,000 clones listed, 80% to 95% are singletons. Sequencing was carried out using peripheral blood. Source of these receptors: a man aged 50 to 60 with acute or convalescent COVID-19.

J is TRBJ2-7 and V is TRBV23-1, with D perhaps TRBD1 (5 bases). TRBV23-1 is an ORF, with its function uncertain. V was cut by 0 bases and J by 2 bases, with 20 bases left in between. This CDR3 has 18 amino acids. The CDR3: CASSQSETGNTITYEQYV. In nucleotides, the CDR3 is TGCGCCAGCAGTCAATCTGAAACAGGAAATACAATTACCTACGAGCAGTACGTC.

The V call is TRBV19, the J call TRBJ2-5, with D possibly TRBD2 on 7 matching bases. There are 15 residues in the CDR3. Per the germline V gene, CDR1 is LNHDA and CDR2 is SQIVND (reference sequence). Trimming took 1 base from V and 1 from J, leaving 10 bases between them. The CDR3 region has the DNA TGTGCCAGTAGTATAGGCGGGGGCTTCCAAGAGACCCAGTACTTC. This encodes CASSIGGGFQETQYF. Full variable domain (outside the CDR3, taken from reference TRBV19 and TRBJ2-5): DGGITQSPKYLFRKEGQNVTLSCEQNLNHDAMYWYRQDPGQGLRLIYYSQIVNDFQKGDIAEGYSVSREKKESFPLTVTSAQKNPTAFYLCASSIGGGFQETQYFGPGTRLLVL.

This chain uses TRBV6-2 or TRBV6-3 with TRBJ1-1; 7 nucleotides match TRBD1. This CDR3 is 14 amino acids long. The V gene's germline CDR1 is MNHEY and CDR2 SVGEGT. V dropped 0 bases and J dropped 7; count of bases not matched to a gene: 5. CDR3 region: CASSYSGTDYEAFF. The CDR3 region has the DNA TGTGCCAGCAGTTACTCCGGGACAGATTATGAAGCTTTCTTT.

V is TRBV28 and J is TRBJ1-2, with a weak D call TRBD1 (5 bases). Germline-derived CDR1 and CDR2 are MDHEN and SYDVKM. Trimming left V 3 bases short and J 2 bases short, with 13 bases between. This CDR3 is built from 15 residues. Here the CDR3 DNA reads TGTGCCAGCAGTTTTGCGGGGGGGTTGAACTATGGCTACACCTTC. Translating gives CASSFAGGLNYGYTF.